In its sample, the clone carrying this TCR beta chain was seen a few times. Its antigen remains unidentified. The sample is drawn from a study of CD8+ T cells in alopecia areata. Following RNA extraction, reverse transcription yielded cDNA that acted as the sequencing template. Sequencing used immunoSEQ multiplex PCR; TCRdb keeps in-frame clones, though not all of them. The sample has under 150,000 clones; 47% are singletons. V lost 0 bases and J lost 8, with 10 bases in between. The CDR3 runs 14 residues. Germline CDR1 reads MNHEY; CDR2 reads SVGAGI. Study-wide findings and caveats: It was lesional scalp, especially alopecia totalis/universalis, that showed higher clonality than normal scalp. Scalp repertoires also include resident alphabeta T cells from normal skin.

The material sequenced was NKG2D-low CD8+ T cells sorted from blood. V is TRBV6-5 and J is TRBJ1-4; D is ambiguous. The sequence was collected from a human donor with alopecia areata. The CDR3: CASSYSASAEKLFF. The CDR3 nucleotides read TGTGCCAGCAGTTACTCGGCATCAGCGGAAAAACTGTTTTTT.